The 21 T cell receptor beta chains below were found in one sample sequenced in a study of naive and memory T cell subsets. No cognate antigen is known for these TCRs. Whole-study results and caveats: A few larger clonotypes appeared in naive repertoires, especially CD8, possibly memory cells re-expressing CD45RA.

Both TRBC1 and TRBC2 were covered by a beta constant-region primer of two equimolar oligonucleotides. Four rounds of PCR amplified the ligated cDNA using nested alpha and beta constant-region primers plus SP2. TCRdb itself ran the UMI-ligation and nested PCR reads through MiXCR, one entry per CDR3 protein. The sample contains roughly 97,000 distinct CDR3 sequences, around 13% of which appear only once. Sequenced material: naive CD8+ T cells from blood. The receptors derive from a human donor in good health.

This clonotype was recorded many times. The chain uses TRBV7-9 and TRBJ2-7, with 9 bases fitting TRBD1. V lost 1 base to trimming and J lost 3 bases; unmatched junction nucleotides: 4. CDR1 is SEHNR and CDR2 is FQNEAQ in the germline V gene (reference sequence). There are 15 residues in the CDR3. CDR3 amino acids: CASSLGTGDVYEQYF. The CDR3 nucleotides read TGTGCCAGCAGCTTAGGGACAGGGGACGTCTACGAGCAGTACTTC.

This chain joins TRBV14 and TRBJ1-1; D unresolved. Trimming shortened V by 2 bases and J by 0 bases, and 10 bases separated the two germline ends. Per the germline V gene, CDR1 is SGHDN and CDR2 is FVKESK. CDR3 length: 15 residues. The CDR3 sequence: CASSQTRILNTEAFF. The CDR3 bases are TGTGCCAGCAGCCAAACGCGGATATTGAACACTGAAGCTTTCTTT. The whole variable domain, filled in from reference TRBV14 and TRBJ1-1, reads EAGVTQFPSHSVIEKGQTVTLRCDPISGHDNLYWYRRVMGKEIKFLLHFVKESKQDESGMPNNRFLAERTGGTYSTLKVQPAELEDSGVYFCASSQTRILNTEAFFGQGTRLTVV.

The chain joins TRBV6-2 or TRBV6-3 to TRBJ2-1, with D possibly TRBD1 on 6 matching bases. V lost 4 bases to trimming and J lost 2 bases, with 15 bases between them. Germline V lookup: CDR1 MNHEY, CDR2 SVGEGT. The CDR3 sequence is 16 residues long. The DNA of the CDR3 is TGTGCCAGCAGTTTTTTCCCAGGGGAAACCTACAATGAGCAGTTCTTC. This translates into CASSFFPGETYNEQFF.

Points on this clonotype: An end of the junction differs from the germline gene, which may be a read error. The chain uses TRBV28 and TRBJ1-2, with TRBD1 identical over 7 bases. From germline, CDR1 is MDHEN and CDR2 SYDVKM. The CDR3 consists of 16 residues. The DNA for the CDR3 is TGTGCCGGCAGTTTATGGAGGCAGGGGGGCGCTATAGGCTACACCTTC. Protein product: CAGSLWRQGGAIGYTF.

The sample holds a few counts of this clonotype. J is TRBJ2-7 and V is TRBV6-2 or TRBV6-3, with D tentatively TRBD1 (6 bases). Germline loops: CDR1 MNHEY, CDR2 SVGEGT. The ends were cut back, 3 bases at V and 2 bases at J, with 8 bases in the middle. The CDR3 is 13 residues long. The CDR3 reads CASSYGTPYEQYF. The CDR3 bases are TGTGCCAGCAGTTATGGGACACCCTACGAGCAGTACTTC.

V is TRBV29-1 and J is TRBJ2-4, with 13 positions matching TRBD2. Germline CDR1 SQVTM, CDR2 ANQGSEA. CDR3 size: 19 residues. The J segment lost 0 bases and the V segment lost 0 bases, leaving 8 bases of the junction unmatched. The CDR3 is CSVEDRGTSGDLAKNIQYF. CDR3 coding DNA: TGCAGCGTTGAAGATCGGGGGACTAGCGGGGACCTAGCCAAAAACATTCAGTACTTC.

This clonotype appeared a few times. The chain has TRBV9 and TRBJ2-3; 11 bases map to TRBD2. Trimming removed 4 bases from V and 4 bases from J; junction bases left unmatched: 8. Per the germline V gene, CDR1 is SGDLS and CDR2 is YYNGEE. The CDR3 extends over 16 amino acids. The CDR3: CASSQLAGEGPDTQYF. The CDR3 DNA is TGTGCCAGCAGCCAACTAGCGGGAGAGGGTCCAGATACGCAGTATTTT.

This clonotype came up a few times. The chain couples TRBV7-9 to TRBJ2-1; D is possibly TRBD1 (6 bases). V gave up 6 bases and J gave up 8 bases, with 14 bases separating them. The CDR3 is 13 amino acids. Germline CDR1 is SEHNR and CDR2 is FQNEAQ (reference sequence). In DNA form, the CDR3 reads TGTGCCAGCAGAACCCCGACAGGACATGAGCAGTTCTTC. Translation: CASRTPTGHEQFF.

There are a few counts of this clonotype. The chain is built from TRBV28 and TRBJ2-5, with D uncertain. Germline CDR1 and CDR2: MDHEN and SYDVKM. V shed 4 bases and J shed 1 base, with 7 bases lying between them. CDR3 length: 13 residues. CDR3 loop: CASSSRIQETQYF. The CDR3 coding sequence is TGTGCCAGCAGTTCGAGGATCCAAGAGACCCAGTACTTC.

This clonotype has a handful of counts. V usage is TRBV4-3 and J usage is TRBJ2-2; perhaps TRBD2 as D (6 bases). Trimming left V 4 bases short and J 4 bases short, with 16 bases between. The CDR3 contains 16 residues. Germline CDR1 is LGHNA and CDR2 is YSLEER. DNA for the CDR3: TGCGCCAGCAGCCCCCTCGGAGCCGGGGGCACCGGGGAGCTGTTTTTT. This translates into CASSPLGAGGTGELFF.

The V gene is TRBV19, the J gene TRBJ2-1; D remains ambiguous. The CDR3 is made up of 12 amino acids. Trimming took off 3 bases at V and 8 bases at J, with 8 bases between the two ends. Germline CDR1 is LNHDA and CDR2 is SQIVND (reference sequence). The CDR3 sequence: CASSIVRDEQFF. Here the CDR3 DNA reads TGTGCCAGTAGTATCGTAAGGGATGAGCAGTTCTTC.

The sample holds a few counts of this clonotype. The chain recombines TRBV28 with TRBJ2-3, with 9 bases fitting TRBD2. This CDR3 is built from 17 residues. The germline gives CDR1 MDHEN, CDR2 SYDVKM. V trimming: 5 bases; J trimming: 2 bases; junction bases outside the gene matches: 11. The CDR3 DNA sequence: TGTGCCAGCAGTCCCCGGGGTAGCGGGGGCCCCACAGATACGCAGTATTTT. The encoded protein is CASSPRGSGGPTDTQYF.

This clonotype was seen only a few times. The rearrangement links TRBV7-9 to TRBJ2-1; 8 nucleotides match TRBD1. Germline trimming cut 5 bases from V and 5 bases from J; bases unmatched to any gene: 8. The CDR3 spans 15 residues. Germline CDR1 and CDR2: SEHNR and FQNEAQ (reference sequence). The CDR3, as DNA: TGTGCCAGCAGCCTCGACCGGGACAGGAACAATGAGCAGTTCTTC. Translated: CASSLDRDRNNEQFF.

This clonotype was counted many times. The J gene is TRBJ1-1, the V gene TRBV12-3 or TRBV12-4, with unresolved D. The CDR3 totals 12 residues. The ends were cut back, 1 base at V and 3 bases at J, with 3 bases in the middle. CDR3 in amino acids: CASSLVDTEAFF. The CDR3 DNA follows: TGTGCCAGCAGTTTAGTGGACACTGAAGCTTTCTTT.

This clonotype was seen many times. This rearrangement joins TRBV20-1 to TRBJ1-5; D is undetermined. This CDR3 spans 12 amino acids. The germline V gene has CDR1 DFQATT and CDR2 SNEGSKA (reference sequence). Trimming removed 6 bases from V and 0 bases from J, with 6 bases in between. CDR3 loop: CSAQDSNQPQHF. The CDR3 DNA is TGCAGTGCCCAGGATAGCAATCAGCCCCAGCATTTT.

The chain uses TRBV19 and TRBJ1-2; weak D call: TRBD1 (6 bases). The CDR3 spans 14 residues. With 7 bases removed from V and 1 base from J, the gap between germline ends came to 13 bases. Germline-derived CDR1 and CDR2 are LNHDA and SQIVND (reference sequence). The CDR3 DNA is TGTGCCAGTAAATCCCGGGACAATAACTATGGCTACACCTTC. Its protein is CASKSRDNNYGYTF.

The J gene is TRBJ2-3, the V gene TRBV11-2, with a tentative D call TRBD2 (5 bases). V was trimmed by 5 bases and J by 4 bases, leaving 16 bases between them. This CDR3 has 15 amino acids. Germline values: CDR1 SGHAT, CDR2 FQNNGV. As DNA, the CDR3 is TGTGCCAGCAGCCTTAGATCGGGGTCCGCAGATACGCAGTATTTT. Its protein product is CASSLRSGSADTQYF.

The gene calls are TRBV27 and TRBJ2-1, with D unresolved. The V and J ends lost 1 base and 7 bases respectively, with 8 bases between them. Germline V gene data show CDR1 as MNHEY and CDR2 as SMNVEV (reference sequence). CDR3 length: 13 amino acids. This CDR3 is CASSLFPTNEQFF. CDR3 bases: TGTGCCAGCAGTTTATTCCCGACAAATGAGCAGTTCTTC.

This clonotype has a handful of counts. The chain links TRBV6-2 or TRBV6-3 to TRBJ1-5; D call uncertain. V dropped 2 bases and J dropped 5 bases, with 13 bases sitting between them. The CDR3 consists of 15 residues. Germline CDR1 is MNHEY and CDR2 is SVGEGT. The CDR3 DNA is TGTGCCAGCAGTTACGCCGGGGTGGGCGATCAGCCCCAGCATTTT. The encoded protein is CASSYAGVGDQPQHF.

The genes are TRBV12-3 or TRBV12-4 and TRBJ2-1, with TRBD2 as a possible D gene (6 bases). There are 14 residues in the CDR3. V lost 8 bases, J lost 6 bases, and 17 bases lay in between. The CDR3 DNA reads TGTGCCAGCCTCGGTGGGACTCTACCCAATGAGCAGTTCTTC. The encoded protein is CASLGGTLPNEQFF.

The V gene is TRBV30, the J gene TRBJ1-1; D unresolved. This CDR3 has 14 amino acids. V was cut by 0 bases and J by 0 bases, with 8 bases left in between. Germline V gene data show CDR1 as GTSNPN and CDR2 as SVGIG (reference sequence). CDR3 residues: CAWSVGIMNTEAFF. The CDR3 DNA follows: TGTGCCTGGAGTGTTGGCATAATGAACACTGAAGCTTTCTTT.